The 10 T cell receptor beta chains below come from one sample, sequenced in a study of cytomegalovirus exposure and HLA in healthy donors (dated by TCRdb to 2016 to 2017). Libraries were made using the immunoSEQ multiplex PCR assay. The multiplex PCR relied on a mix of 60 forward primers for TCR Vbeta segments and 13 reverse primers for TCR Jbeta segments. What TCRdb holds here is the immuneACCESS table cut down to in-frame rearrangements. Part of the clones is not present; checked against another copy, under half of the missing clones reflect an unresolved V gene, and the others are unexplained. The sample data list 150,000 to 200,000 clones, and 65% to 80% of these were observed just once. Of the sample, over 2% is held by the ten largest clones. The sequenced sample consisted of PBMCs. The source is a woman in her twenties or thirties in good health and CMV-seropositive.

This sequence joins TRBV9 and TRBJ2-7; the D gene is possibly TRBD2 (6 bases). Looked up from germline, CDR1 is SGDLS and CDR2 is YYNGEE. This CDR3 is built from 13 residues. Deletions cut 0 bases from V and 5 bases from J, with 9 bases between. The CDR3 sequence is CASSVGWEDEQYF. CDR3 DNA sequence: TGTGCCAGCAGCGTAGGGTGGGAGGACGAGCAGTACTTC.

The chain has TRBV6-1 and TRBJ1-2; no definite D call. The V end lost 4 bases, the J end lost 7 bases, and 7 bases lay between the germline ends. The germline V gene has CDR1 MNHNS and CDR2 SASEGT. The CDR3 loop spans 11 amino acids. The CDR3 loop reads CASSGPPGYTF. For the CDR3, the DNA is TGTGCCAGCAGTGGGCCCCCTGGCTACACCTTC.

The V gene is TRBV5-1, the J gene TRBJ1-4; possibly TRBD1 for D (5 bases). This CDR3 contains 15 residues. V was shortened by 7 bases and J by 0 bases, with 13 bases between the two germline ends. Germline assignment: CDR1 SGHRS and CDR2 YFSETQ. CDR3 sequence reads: CASGAAGATNEKLFF. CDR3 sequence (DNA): TGCGCCAGCGGAGCCGCGGGGGCAACTAATGAAAAACTGTTTTTT.

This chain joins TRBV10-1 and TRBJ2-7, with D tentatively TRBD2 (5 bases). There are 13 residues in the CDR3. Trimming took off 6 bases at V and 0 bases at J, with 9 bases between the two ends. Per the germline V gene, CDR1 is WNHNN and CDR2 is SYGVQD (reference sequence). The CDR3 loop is CASSPGSSYEQYF. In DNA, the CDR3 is TGCGCCAGCAGCCCTGGGAGCTCCTACGAGCAGTACTTC.

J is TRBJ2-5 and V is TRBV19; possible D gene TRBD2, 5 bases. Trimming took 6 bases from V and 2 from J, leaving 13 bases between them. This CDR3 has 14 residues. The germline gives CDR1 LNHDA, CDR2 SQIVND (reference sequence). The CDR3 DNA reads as TGTGCCAGTAGGCCCCTCGGGGTACAAGAGACCCAGTACTTC. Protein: CASRPLGVQETQYF.

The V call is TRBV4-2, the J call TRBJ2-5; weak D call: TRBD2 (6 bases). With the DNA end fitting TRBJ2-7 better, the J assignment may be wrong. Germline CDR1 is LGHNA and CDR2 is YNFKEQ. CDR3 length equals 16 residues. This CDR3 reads CASSQRGTQQPYEQYF. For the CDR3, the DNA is TGTGCCAGCAGCCAACGGGGGACCCAGCAACCCTACGAGCAGTACTTC.

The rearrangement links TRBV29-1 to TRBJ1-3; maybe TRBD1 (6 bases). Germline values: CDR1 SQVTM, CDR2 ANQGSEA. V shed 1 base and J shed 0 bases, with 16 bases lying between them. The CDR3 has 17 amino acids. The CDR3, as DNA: TGCAGCGTTGAAGTTGACCCCGCCAGGGGCTCTGGAAACACCATATATTTT. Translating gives CSVEVDPARGSGNTIYF. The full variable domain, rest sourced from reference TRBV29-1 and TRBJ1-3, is SAVISQKPSRDICQRGTSLTIQCQVDSQVTMMFWYRQQPGQSLTLIATANQGSEATYESGFVIDKFPISRPNLTFSTLTVSNMSPEDSSIYLCSVEVDPARGSGNTIYFGEGSWLTVV.

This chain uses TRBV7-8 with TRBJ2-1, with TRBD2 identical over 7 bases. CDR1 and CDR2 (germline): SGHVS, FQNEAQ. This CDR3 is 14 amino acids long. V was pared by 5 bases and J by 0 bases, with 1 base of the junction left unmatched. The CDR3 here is CASSPGGSYNEQFF. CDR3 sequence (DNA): TGTGCCAGCAGCCCGGGGGGCTCCTACAATGAGCAGTTCTTC.

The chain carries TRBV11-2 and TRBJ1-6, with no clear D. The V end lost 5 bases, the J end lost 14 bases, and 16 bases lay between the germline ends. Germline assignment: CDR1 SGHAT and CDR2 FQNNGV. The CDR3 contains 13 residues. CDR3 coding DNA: TGTGCCAGCAGCCCACTTACGTCATCGACCCTCCACTTT. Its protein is CASSPLTSSTLHF.

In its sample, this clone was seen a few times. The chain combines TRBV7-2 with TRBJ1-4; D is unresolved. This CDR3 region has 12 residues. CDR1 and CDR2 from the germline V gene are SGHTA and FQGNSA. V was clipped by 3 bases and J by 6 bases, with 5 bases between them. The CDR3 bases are TGTGCCAGCAGCTTCCCCGATGAAAAACTGTTTTTT. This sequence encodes CASSFPDEKLFF.